This paragraph covers one T cell receptor (beta chain) sequence. Germline values: CDR1 SGHNT, CDR2 YYREEE (reference sequence). CDR3 size: 15 residues. The V and J ends lost 0 bases and 8 bases, in that order; junction bases with no gene match: 6. These data originate in a study of control samples from healthy donors and cancer patients. Assay: immunoSEQ multiplex PCR; the TCRdb copy retains only in-frame clones and omits some. This table has about 160,000 clones, approximately 96% appearing once. This receptor was identified in a woman aged 25 to 39 in good health. This chain connects TRBV5-4 to TRBJ2-1; 9 nucleotides agree with TRBD2. Sequencing input: blood. The CDR3 region has the DNA TGTGCCAGCAGCTTGGAGGTAGCGGGAGTGCATGAGCAGTTCTTC. This gives the protein CASSLEVAGVHEQFF.